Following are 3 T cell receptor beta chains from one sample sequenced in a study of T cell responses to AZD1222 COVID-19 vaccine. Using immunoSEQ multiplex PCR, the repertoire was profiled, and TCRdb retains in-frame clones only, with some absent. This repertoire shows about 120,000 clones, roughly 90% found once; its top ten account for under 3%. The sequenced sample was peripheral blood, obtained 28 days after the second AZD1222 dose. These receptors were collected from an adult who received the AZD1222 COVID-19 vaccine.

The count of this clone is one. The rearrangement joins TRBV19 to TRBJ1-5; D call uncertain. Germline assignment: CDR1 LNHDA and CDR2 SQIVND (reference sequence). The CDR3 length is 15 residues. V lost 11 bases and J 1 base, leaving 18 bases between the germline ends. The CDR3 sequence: CAVGPRVESNQPQHF. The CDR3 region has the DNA TGTGCCGTAGGGCCCCGTGTGGAAAGCAATCAGCCCCAGCATTTT.

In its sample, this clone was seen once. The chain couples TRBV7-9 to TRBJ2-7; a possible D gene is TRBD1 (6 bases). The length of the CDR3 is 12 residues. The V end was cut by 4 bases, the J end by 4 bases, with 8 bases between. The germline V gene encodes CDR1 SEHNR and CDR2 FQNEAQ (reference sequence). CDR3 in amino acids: CASSSQGYEQYF. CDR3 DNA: TGTGCCAGCAGCTCGCAGGGGTACGAGCAGTACTTC.

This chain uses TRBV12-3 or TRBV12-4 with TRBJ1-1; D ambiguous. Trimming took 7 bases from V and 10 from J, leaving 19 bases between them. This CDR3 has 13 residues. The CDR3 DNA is TGTGCCAGCAAGCTGGTTTTAGGGCGGGTAGCTTTCTTT. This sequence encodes CASKLVLGRVAFF.